Shown below are 17 T cell receptor beta chains from a single sample sequenced in a study of cytomegalovirus exposure and HLA in healthy donors. PCR used 60 Vbeta primers and 13 Jbeta primers. The repertoire was sequenced with immunoSEQ multiplex PCR; TCRdb's copy has only in-frame clones and lacks some. Among some 190,000 clones listed, just under 75% were seen once. The sequencing input was PBMCs. The receptors were sampled from a woman between 25 and 40 years old in good health and CMV-seropositive.

The sample holds a few counts of this clone. The V call is TRBV5-4, the J call TRBJ2-4; 8 bases match TRBD1. The ends lost 3 bases at V and 1 base at J; junction bases unmatched: 15. In germline, CDR1 is SGHNT, CDR2 YYREEE (reference sequence). This CDR3 has 19 residues. In DNA form, the CDR3 reads TGTGCCAGCAGCTCCCTTTTCGACAGGGGATCTCGGGCCAAAAACATTCAGTACTTC. Residues: CASSSLFDRGSRAKNIQYF.

The J gene is TRBJ2-1, the V gene TRBV6-1, with D maybe TRBD1 (6 bases). Germline V gives CDR1 MNHNS, CDR2 SASEGT. Trimming pared 11 bases from V and 7 bases from J, leaving 12 bases between. This CDR3 is built from 11 residues. In nucleotides, the CDR3 is TGTGCCTCTACAGGGATGAATGAGCAGTTCTTC. Its translation is CASTGMNEQFF.

The genes are TRBV19 and TRBJ2-1; D unresolved. Germline V gene sequence: CDR1 LNHDA, CDR2 SQIVND (reference sequence). The CDR3 has 12 amino acids. V lost 4 bases and J 6 bases, leaving 7 bases between the germline ends. The CDR3 DNA follows: TGTGCCAGTAGTAAACTAAGCAATGAGCAGTTCTTC. Its translation is CASSKLSNEQFF. Full variable domain (remainder filled in from reference TRBV19 and TRBJ2-1): DGGITQSPKYLFRKEGQNVTLSCEQNLNHDAMYWYRQDPGQGLRLIYYSQIVNDFQKGDIAEGYSVSREKKESFPLTVTSAQKNPTAFYLCASSKLSNEQFFGPGTRLTVL.

The count of this clone is one. V is TRBV14 and J is TRBJ2-7, with 9 nucleotides matching TRBD1. Germline V gene sequence: CDR1 SGHDN, CDR2 FVKESK. Trimming removed 7 bases from V and 6 bases from J; junction bases left unmatched: 7. The CDR3 sequence is 13 residues long. The DNA of the CDR3 is TGTGCCAGCAACCACAGGGGGCTTGGCGAGCAGTACTTC. This sequence encodes CASNHRGLGEQYF.

The chain is built from TRBV7-2 and TRBJ2-1; D gene ambiguous. Germline values: CDR1 SGHTA, CDR2 FQGNSA. V was shortened by 5 bases and J by 1 base, with 12 bases between the two germline ends. The length of the CDR3 is 15 residues. Here the CDR3 reads CASSPVAKSYNEQFF. CDR3 nucleotides: TGTGCCAGCAGCCCAGTTGCCAAATCCTACAATGAGCAGTTCTTC.

The chain joins TRBV6-5 to TRBJ2-7; D is possibly TRBD1 (5 bases). The CDR3 extends over 11 amino acids. The V gene lost 10 bases and the J gene lost 3 bases, with 10 bases spanning the gap. Per the germline V gene, CDR1 is MNHEY and CDR2 is SVGAGI. As DNA, the CDR3 is TGTGCCATGCTAGGGGTCTACGAGCAGTACTTC. Translation gives CAMLGVYEQYF.

The chain is built from TRBV5-4 and TRBJ1-2, with TRBD1 as a possible D gene (6 bases). Trimming took 0 bases from V and 4 from J, leaving 10 bases between them. CDR1 and CDR2 from the germline V gene are SGHNT and YYREEE (reference sequence). The CDR3 spans 14 residues. CDR3 in amino acids: CASSLAGVSYGYTF. CDR3 in DNA: TGTGCCAGCAGCTTGGCAGGGGTGAGCTATGGCTACACCTTC.

This clone was seen only a few times. This CDR3 is also generated by other DNA sequences in the sample. V gene TRBV4-1 combines with J gene TRBJ1-1; TRBD1 might be the D (5 bases). V lost 1 base and J lost 1, with 7 bases in between. CDR3 size: 14 residues. From germline, CDR1 is MGHRA and CDR2 YSYEKL. The CDR3 nucleotides read TGCGCCAGCAGCCAAGGTCAGGGGAACACTGAAGCTTTCTTT. Its protein is CASSQGQGNTEAFF.

This clone has only one observation. This chain joins TRBV28 and TRBJ2-7, with unresolved D. V lost 3 bases to trimming and J lost 3 bases, with 6 bases between them. Germline V gives CDR1 MDHEN, CDR2 SYDVKM. The CDR3 runs 12 residues. The CDR3 region is CASSFPVYEQYF. CDR3 nucleotide sequence: TGTGCCAGCAGTTTTCCAGTCTACGAGCAGTACTTC.

The V and J genes are TRBV28 and TRBJ2-5; 10 nucleotides match TRBD2. The CDR3 extends over 16 amino acids. J gave up 2 bases and V 2 bases, and 5 bases lay outside the gene matches. CDR1 is MDHEN, CDR2 SYDVKM, per germline. The DNA for the CDR3 is TGTGCCAGCAGTTTAGGAACTAGCGGGGTACAAGAGACCCAGTACTTC. This codes for CASSLGTSGVQETQYF.

This chain links TRBV27 with TRBJ2-1; TRBD2 is a possible D gene (5 bases). The germline CDR1 and CDR2 sequences are MNHEY and SMNVEV (reference sequence). CDR3 length: 16 amino acids. V lost 4 bases and J lost 0, with 13 bases in between. The CDR3 nucleotides read TGTGCCAGCAGTTCCTACAGAGGGAGCTCCTACAATGAGCAGTTCTTC. Translation gives CASSSYRGSSYNEQFF.

The chain recombines TRBV6-5 with TRBJ1-6, with D unclear. V was pared by 5 bases and J by 5 bases, with 10 bases between. The CDR3 is made up of 14 amino acids. Germline values: CDR1 MNHEY, CDR2 SVGAGI. The CDR3 sequence: CASSTFSNNSPLHF. Written as DNA, the CDR3 is TGTGCCAGCAGTACCTTCAGTAATAATTCACCCCTCCACTTT.

This rearrangement joins TRBV7-8 to TRBJ1-5, with a weak D call TRBD1 (5 bases). This CDR3 comprises 16 residues. Germline V gives CDR1 SGHVS, CDR2 FQNEAQ. Trimming pared 0 bases from V and 2 bases from J, leaving 11 bases between. The CDR3 loop reads CASSLALGEGNQPQHF. CDR3 nucleotides: TGTGCCAGCAGCTTAGCGCTAGGGGAAGGCAATCAGCCCCAGCATTTT.

V is TRBV28 and J is TRBJ2-1; 7 bases agree with TRBD2. In germline, CDR1 is MDHEN, CDR2 SYDVKM. The CDR3 extends over 14 amino acids. V dropped 5 bases and J dropped 10; count of bases not matched to a gene: 11. The CDR3: CASSLRREGREQFF. In nucleotides, the CDR3 is TGTGCCAGCAGTCTCAGGAGGGAGGGCCGCGAGCAGTTCTTC.

CDR3 nucleotide sequence: TGCAGCGTTGAATTTCGGACTAGCAACGCAGATACGCAGTATTTT. Amino acid sequence: CSVEFRTSNADTQYF. The V and J genes are TRBV29-1 and TRBJ2-3; 8 positions match TRBD2. CDR3 length: 15 residues. Germline V gives CDR1 SQVTM, CDR2 ANQGSEA. J was trimmed by 4 bases and V by 2 bases; bases with no gene match: 8.

The V gene is TRBV6-6, the J gene TRBJ1-2; 10 positions match TRBD1. J lost 9 bases, V lost 0 bases, and 1 base had no gene match. CDR1 is MNHNY and CDR2 is SVGAGI in the germline V gene (reference sequence). The CDR3 spans 13 residues. The CDR3 DNA sequence: TGTGCCAGCAGTTACTCGGGACAGGGGAGCTACACCTTC. As protein: CASSYSGQGSYTF.

The chain has TRBV29-1 and TRBJ2-2; 8 bases map to TRBD2. CDR3 length: 12 amino acids. Germline lookup yields CDR1 SQVTM and CDR2 ANQGSEA. In DNA form, the CDR3 reads TGCGGCTTCCGGGGGGGCCTCGGGGAGCTGTTTTTT. It codes for CGFRGGLGELFF.